This T cell receptor beta chain derives from a study of glioma-infiltrating T cells. Study observations and caveats: Tissue and blood shared very few CDR3 sequences. Tissue-blood divergence was below expectation in non-neoplastic patients, above in gliomas.

TCR alpha and beta CDR3 regions were amplified from RNA using iRepertoire nested multiplex PCR. Input was roughly 85-450 ng of tissue mRNA or PBMC total RNA. TCRdb independently ran MiXCR on the multiplex PCR reads; one entry per CDR3 protein. The data show fewer than 200,000 distinct CDR3 sequences, over 30% seen once. The CDR3 consists of 15 residues. V lost 5 bases to trimming and J lost 5 bases, with 16 bases between them. Germline CDR1 is ENHRY and CDR2 is SYGVKD. This clonotype was counted at least ten times. Its antigen is not identified. V is TRBV10-3 and J is TRBJ2-1; D is unclear. Sequenced input: glioma tissue, nonneoplastic brain tissue, or PBMCs (not recorded which). This sequence was found in a human donor with low-grade glioma or glioblastoma, undergoing nonglioma brain surgery, or in good health (not recorded which). CDR3 residues: CAISPGPKEDNEQFF. CDR3 nucleotide sequence: TGTGCCATCAGTCCAGGTCCGAAAGAGGACAATGAGCAGTTCTTC.